The T cell receptor (beta chain) under discussion was sequenced for a study of CD8+ T cells in alopecia areata. After isolation, RNA underwent reverse transcription to generate cDNA as the sequencing template. Using immunoSEQ multiplex PCR, the repertoire was profiled, and TCRdb retains in-frame clones only, with some absent. This table holds about 300,000 clones, about 62% found once. The CDR3 spans 17 residues. The V gene's germline CDR1 is LGHNA and CDR2 YNFKEQ. Trimming removed 1 base from V and 6 bases from J; junction bases left unmatched: 8. Treatment described: oral pan-JAK inhibitor, 5-10 mg twice daily.

The source material was CD4+ T cells sorted from blood, sampled at week 24, from a patient treated with tofacitinib. This receptor was obtained from a human donor with alopecia areata. The rearrangement uses TRBV4-2 and TRBJ2-3; 12 bases are a match to TRBD2. As DNA, the CDR3 is TGTGCCAGCAGCCAAGCCCGGACTAGCGGGGCGAGGGATACGCAGTATTTT. Its translation is CASSQARTSGARDTQYF.